A selection of T cell receptor beta chains follows, all from one sample in a study of OX40 agonist ivuxolimab in advanced cancers. The data were produced by immunoSEQ multiplex PCR, yet TCRdb's version contains in-frame clones alone and is incomplete. The sample contains 52,000 or so clones, approximately 93% of which appear only once. The input for sequencing was CD4+ or CD8+ T cells sorted from blood, taken in a trial of the OX40 agonist ivuxolimab. These receptors all come from an adult with an advanced solid tumor such as melanoma, head and neck, liver or kidney cancer. Each CDR3 is given with its conserved first and last residue. A D gene is named only where the DNA matches it firmly. Size tells how often a clone was seen (once, few, many) or the class of an expanded clone, and some rows leave it out.

once	TRBV9	TRBJ2-5	NA	CASSGAEGQETQYF	TGTGCCAGCAGCGGGGCGGAGGGCCAAGAGACCCAGTACTTC
NA	TRBV2	TRBJ1-2	NA	CASSEAAAPNYGYTF	TGTGCCAGCAGTGAAGCGGCAGCCCCTAACTATGGCTACACCTTC
NA	TRBV19	TRBJ2-7	NA	CASSIRSNYEQYF	TGTGCCAGTAGTATACGATCGAACTACGAGCAGTACTTC
NA	TRBV27	TRBJ2-3	NA	CASSSVGGIPSTDTQYF	TGTGCCAGCAGTTCGGTCGGGGGCATTCCTAGCACAGATACGCAGTATTTT
NA	TRBV28	TRBJ1-5	NA	CASSSIEAGGKEPQHF	TGTGCCAGCAGTTCAATTGAGGCGGGGGGTAAGGAGCCCCAGCATTTT
once	TRBV6-4	TRBJ2-1	TRBD2	CASSDRAGAYNEQFF	TGTGCCAGCAGTGACAGAGCGGGAGCCTACAATGAGCAGTTCTTC
NA	TRBV10-3	TRBJ2-7	TRBD1	CAISEPGTGLVEDEQYF	TGTGCCATCAGTGAACCCGGGACAGGGCTCGTCGAGGACGAGCAGTACTTC
NA	TRBV19	TRBJ1-5	NA	CASLDVWGNQPQHF	TGTGCCAGTTTGGATGTTTGGGGCAATCAGCCCCAGCATTTT
NA	TRBV6-4	TRBJ2-1	NA	CASSERFGDLYNEQFF	TGTGCCAGCAGTGAACGGTTCGGGGACTTATACAATGAGCAGTTCTTC
NA	TRBV7-9	TRBJ1-1	TRBD1	CASSLRGGKRNTEAFF	TGTGCCAGCAGCTTAAGAGGGGGCAAGAGGAACACTGAAGCTTTCTTT
NA	TRBV2	TRBJ2-7	NA	CARGTAAYEQYF	TGTGCCAGGGGGACCGCCGCCTACGAGCAGTACTTC
NA	TRBV4-2	TRBJ2-3	TRBD2	CASSYLRGRAVDTQYF	TGTGCCAGCAGCTACCTTCGCGGGAGGGCCGTAGATACGCAGTATTTT
NA	TRBV25-1	TRBJ1-1	TRBD1	CASPDRATRDTEAFF	TGTGCCAGCCCCGACAGGGCAACAAGGGACACTGAAGCTTTCTTT
NA	TRBV30	TRBJ2-6	NA	CAWSSGSGANVLTF	TGTGCCTGGAGTTCGGGGTCTGGGGCCAACGTCCTGACTTTC
NA	TRBV13	TRBJ2-1	NA	CASSLGQINYNEQFF	TGTGCCAGCAGCCTTGGACAGATCAACTACAATGAGCAGTTCTTC